This T cell receptor beta chain is from a study of cytomegalovirus exposure and HLA in healthy donors. Overall study findings and caveats: Generally TCR sequences proved uncommon, though certain public TCRs appeared in numerous donors.

This CDR3 has 12 residues. Germline V gene lookup returns CDR1 SQVTM and CDR2 ANQGSEA. Regarding this clone: The antigen is unknown.

The PCR had 60 Vbeta and 13 Jbeta primers. Some clones are missing from TCRdb's copy, which holds only in-frame ones; the method was immunoSEQ multiplex PCR. In the table there are more than 140,000 clones, approximately 80% of which are singletons. Sequenced sample: PBMCs. V and J are TRBV29-1 and TRBJ2-1; 9 nucleotides line up with TRBD1. The sequence was obtained from a man aged 30-40 years in good health and CMV-seropositive. The CDR3 loop is CRAGTGYNEQFF. In DNA form, the CDR3 reads TGCAGGGCTGGGACAGGGTACAATGAGCAGTTCTTC.